These 17 T cell receptor beta chains originate from one sample sequenced in a study of T cell changes during pregnancy in multiple sclerosis. Libraries were prepared by immunoSEQ multiplex PCR; TCRdb keeps only in-frame clonotypes and omits some of them. The data show under 55,000 clones, approximately 90% seen once. The sample here was CD4+ T cells from peripheral blood mononuclear cells, taken before pregnancy. These receptors came from a female donor with multiple sclerosis, enrolled in a pregnancy study.

This chain links TRBV28 with TRBJ2-3; 7 nucleotides align to TRBD2. V lost 2 bases, J lost 5 bases, and 4 bases stayed unmatched. This CDR3 has 14 amino acids. The germline V gene encodes CDR1 MDHEN and CDR2 SYDVKM. CDR3 nucleotides: TGTGCCAGCAGTTTAACGGCGGGAGTAGATACGCAGTATTTT. Its translation is CASSLTAGVDTQYF.

The chain carries TRBV6-1 and TRBJ1-1; D uncertain. V was pared by 6 bases and J by 0 bases, with 11 bases between. The CDR3 has 14 amino acids. Per germline, CDR1 MNHNS and CDR2 SASEGT. The CDR3 spells CASRPYYMNTEAFF. CDR3 DNA: TGTGCCAGCAGGCCGTATTACATGAACACTGAAGCTTTCTTT.

The V call is TRBV14, the J call TRBJ2-3; D gene unclear. The CDR3 totals 16 residues. V was shortened by 0 bases and J by 5 bases, with 15 bases between the two germline ends. Germline CDR1 is SGHDN and CDR2 is FVKESK. CDR3 nucleotides: TGTGCCAGCAGCCAAGAAAAAGAGGCCCGAGGAGATACGCAGTATTTT. Its translation: CASSQEKEARGDTQYF. Based on the CDR3 plus reference TRBV14 and TRBJ2-3, the full variable domain is EAGVTQFPSHSVIEKGQTVTLRCDPISGHDNLYWYRRVMGKEIKFLLHFVKESKQDESGMPNNRFLAERTGGTYSTLKVQPAELEDSGVYFCASSQEKEARGDTQYFGPGTRLTVL.

CDR3 coding DNA: TGTGCCTGGAGTGCTCAGGGGGCGCGTGAGCAGTACTTC. This encodes CAWSAQGAREQYF. The chain uses TRBV30 and TRBJ2-7, with 8 bases aligning to TRBD1. J gave up 7 bases and V 1 base, and 6 bases lay outside the gene matches. Germline CDR1 and CDR2: GTSNPN and SVGIG (reference sequence). This CDR3 is built from 13 residues.

This clone is judged medium-sized. The chain carries TRBV14 and TRBJ2-1; 8 nucleotides agree with TRBD2. Germline lookup yields CDR1 SGHDN and CDR2 FVKESK. The CDR3 loop spans 17 amino acids. The V gene end was trimmed by 2 bases and the J gene end by 7 bases; junction bases not matched to a gene: 13. CDR3 nucleotides: TGTGCCAGCAGCCAAACAAGGGGACTAGGCAAAGGGAATGAGCAGTTCTTC. This encodes CASSQTRGLGKGNEQFF.

This sequence joins TRBV5-1 and TRBJ2-7, with 7 bases that match TRBD2. The CDR3 has 15 amino acids. Germline V CDR1 and CDR2: SGHRS, YFSETQ. J gave up 0 bases and V 4 bases, and 7 bases lay outside the gene matches. The DNA of the CDR3 is TGCGCCAGCAGCGGGAGCGGGATCAGCTCCTACGAGCAGTACTTC. It specifies CASSGSGISSYEQYF.

This clone has just one count. The V gene is TRBV5-4, the J gene TRBJ2-7; 10 bases match TRBD1. CDR1 SGHNT and CDR2 YYREEE come from the germline V gene (reference sequence). The CDR3 runs 14 residues. V was pared by 2 bases and J by 3 bases, with 2 bases of the junction left unmatched. DNA of the CDR3: TGTGCCAGCAGCTTCGGACAGGGGGACTACGAGCAGTACTTC. It specifies CASSFGQGDYEQYF.

This sequence joins TRBV5-4 and TRBJ2-1, with D possibly being TRBD1 (6 bases). This CDR3 region has 13 residues. CDR1 is SGHNT, CDR2 YYREEE, per germline (reference sequence). V shed 3 bases and J shed 7 bases, with 11 bases lying between them. CDR3 in DNA: TGTGCCAGCAGCTCGACAGGACGGAATGAGCAGTTCTTC. Amino acids: CASSSTGRNEQFF.

V and J are TRBV27 and TRBJ1-2; maybe TRBD1 (6 bases). The CDR3 totals 12 residues. Germline lookup yields CDR1 MNHEY and CDR2 SMNVEV (reference sequence). Trimming left V 6 bases short and J 8 bases short, with 13 bases between. The CDR3 reads CASRRPQGGYTF. The CDR3 nucleotides are TGTGCCAGCAGGAGGCCACAGGGCGGCTACACCTTC.

V is TRBV18 and J is TRBJ2-3; D is ambiguous. The CDR3 is 14 residues long. Trimming took off 1 base at V and 9 bases at J, with 14 bases between the two ends. CDR1 and CDR2 (germline): KGHSH, LQKENI. Here the CDR3 DNA reads TGTGCCAGCTCACCACTCGGGTCCCCCTCCACGCAGTATTTT. Its protein is CASSPLGSPSTQYF.

The gene calls are TRBV4-2 and TRBJ2-2, with D tentatively TRBD2 (5 bases). CDR3 length: 15 residues. V lost 3 bases and J 2 bases, leaving 10 bases between the germline ends. The germline V gene has CDR1 LGHNA and CDR2 YNFKEQ. The CDR3: CASSHAGINTGELFF. CDR3 in DNA: TGTGCCAGCAGCCATGCCGGGATAAACACCGGGGAGCTGTTTTTT.

V usage is TRBV7-7 and J usage is TRBJ2-2; TRBD2 might be the D (5 bases). The germline V gene encodes CDR1 SSHAT and CDR2 FNYEAQ (reference sequence). The CDR3 runs 15 residues. Trimming stripped 5 bases from V and 0 bases from J, with 10 bases between. The CDR3 spells CASSPSGANTGELFF. The CDR3 DNA reads as TGTGCCAGCAGCCCGAGCGGCGCGAACACCGGGGAGCTGTTTTTT.

This chain uses TRBV18 with TRBJ2-7; 8 bases match TRBD2. V dropped 6 bases and J dropped 3; count of bases not matched to a gene: 7. CDR3 size: 14 residues. Germline lookup yields CDR1 KGHSH and CDR2 LQKENI. CDR3 in DNA: TGTGCCAGCTCGCGGATGCGGGGGGACTACGAGCAGTACTTC. Protein: CASSRMRGDYEQYF.

The chain couples TRBV6-6 to TRBJ2-3; tentatively, D is TRBD1 (7 bases). This CDR3 is 15 amino acids long. CDR1 and CDR2 (germline): MNHNY, SVGAGI (reference sequence). V was pared by 2 bases and J by 2 bases, with 11 bases between. The CDR3 loop is CASSYRGTATDTQYF. The CDR3 coding sequence is TGTGCCAGCAGTTACCGCGGGACAGCCACAGATACGCAGTATTTT.

The J gene is TRBJ2-1, the V gene TRBV30; 8 bases map to TRBD2. The CDR3 consists of 15 residues. V lost 4 bases to trimming and J lost 4 bases; unmatched junction nucleotides: 9. The V gene's germline CDR1 is GTSNPN and CDR2 SVGIG (reference sequence). The CDR3 sequence: CAWMEGAGAYNEQFF. CDR3 coding DNA: TGTGCCTGGATGGAGGGAGCGGGGGCATACAATGAGCAGTTCTTC.

This rearrangement joins TRBV19 to TRBJ2-7; TRBD2 matches at 11 bases. Trimming cost V 8 bases and J 7 bases; bases outside gene matches: 7. This CDR3 comprises 13 residues. Per the germline V gene, CDR1 is LNHDA and CDR2 is SQIVND (reference sequence). The CDR3 DNA follows: TGTGCCAGTGGGACTAGCGGCGTGGGGGAGCAGTACTTC. Its translation: CASGTSGVGEQYF.

V is TRBV5-4 and J is TRBJ2-1, with 15 bases matching TRBD2. The CDR3 is made up of 17 amino acids. J gave up 6 bases and V 0 bases, and 4 bases lay outside the gene matches. The V gene's germline CDR1 is SGHNT and CDR2 YYREEE (reference sequence). The CDR3 sequence is CASSLDGLAGGVNEQFF. CDR3 nucleotide sequence: TGTGCCAGCAGCTTGGATGGACTAGCGGGAGGGGTCAATGAGCAGTTCTTC.